This T cell receptor beta chain was observed in a study of beta chain features in type 1 diabetes. In all sorted populations, purity surpassed 95%. Trimming removed 8 bases from V and 4 bases from J, with 15 bases in between. Germline V gene sequence: CDR1 ENHRY, CDR2 SYGVKD. The CDR3 runs 14 residues. This clone was seen more than once but under ten times. Sequencing targeted expressed TCRB transcripts, as all isolated RNA had been reverse transcribed. TCRdb keeps only in-frame clones here, not all; method: immunoSEQ multiplex PCR. The data contain 680,000 or so clones, roughly a sixth of them singletons.

The TCR originated in a man aged 18 to 29 in good health. The genes are TRBV10-3 and TRBJ2-1; TRBD1 might be the D (5 bases). Sequenced: naive CD4+ T cells from blood. The CDR3 sequence is CAIGQPRQYNEQFF. Written as DNA, the CDR3 is TGTGCCATCGGACAACCTCGGCAGTACAATGAGCAGTTCTTC.